This TCR beta chain was sequenced in a study of regulatory T cells in long-lasting Graves disease. Overall study findings and caveats: Persistent Graves' patients showed reduced TCR diversity versus newly diagnosed patients. When disease was persistent, TRBV28, TRBJ1-2 and TRBJ2-5 were the favored segments.

Time point meaning: newly diagnosed GD, antithyroid drugs for less than 3 months. Isolated PBMC RNA provided the starting material for the TCR library. This clonotype was recorded many times. Antigen unknown. Researchers made TCR beta libraries by using iRepertoire HTBI primers and running Arm-PCR on CDR3 regions. TCRdb re-derived calls from the multiplex PCR reads in MiXCR, one entry per CDR3 protein. The sample includes 530,000 or so distinct CDR3 sequences, about 16% seen only once; the top ten take more than 10%. Germline loops: CDR1 SNHLY, CDR2 FYNNEI. The length of the CDR3 is 12 residues. With 10 bases removed from V and 2 bases from J, the gap between germline ends came to 11 bases. These data are also associated with another study on T cells in Graves' hyperthyroidism and ophthalmopathy. This second study says: Patients aged 18 to 65 with hyperthyroidism were newly diagnosed, with duration under 2 months. Using the HTBI primer set, a first-round RT-PCR was run on the TCR CDR3.

The sequence was obtained from a man between 18 and 35 years old with Graves disease. The V and J genes are TRBV2 and TRBJ1-1; D is ambiguous. The sequencing here drew on peripheral blood mononuclear cells (PBMCs), taken at new diagnosis, from a patient treated with antithyroid drugs. The CDR3, as DNA: TGTGCCACCCGAGACCCAAACACTGAAGCTTTCTTT. This encodes CATRDPNTEAFF.